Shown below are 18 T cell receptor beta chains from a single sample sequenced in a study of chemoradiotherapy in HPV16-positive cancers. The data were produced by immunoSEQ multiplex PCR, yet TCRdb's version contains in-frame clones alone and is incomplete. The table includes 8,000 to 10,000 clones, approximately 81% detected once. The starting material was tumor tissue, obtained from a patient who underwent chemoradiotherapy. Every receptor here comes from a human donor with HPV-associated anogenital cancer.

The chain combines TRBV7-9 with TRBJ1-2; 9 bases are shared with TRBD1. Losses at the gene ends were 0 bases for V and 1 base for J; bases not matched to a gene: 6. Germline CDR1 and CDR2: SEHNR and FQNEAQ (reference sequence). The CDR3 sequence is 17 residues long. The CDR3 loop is CASSLAGQGPYNYGYTF. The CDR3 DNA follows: TGTGCCAGCAGCTTAGCGGGACAGGGTCCGTATAACTATGGCTACACCTTC.

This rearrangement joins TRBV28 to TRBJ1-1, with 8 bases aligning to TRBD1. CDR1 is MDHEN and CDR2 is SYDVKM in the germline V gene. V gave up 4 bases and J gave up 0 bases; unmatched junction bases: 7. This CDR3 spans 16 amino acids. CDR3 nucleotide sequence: TGTGCCAGCAGTTACGGACAGGGCCTTTTGAACACTGAAGCTTTCTTT. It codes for CASSYGQGLLNTEAFF.

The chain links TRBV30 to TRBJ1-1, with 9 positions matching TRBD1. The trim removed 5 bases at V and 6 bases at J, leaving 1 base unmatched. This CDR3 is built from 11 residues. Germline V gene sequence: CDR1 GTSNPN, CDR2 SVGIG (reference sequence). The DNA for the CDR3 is TGTGCCTGGGGGGACAGGGCTGAAGCTTTCTTT. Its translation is CAWGDRAEAFF.

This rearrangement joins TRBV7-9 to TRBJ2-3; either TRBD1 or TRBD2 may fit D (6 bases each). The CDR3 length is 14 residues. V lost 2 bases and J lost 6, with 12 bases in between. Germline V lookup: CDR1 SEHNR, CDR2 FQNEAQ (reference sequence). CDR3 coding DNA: TGTGCCAGCAGCTTAAGGGGGGAAGGGGATACGCAGTATTTT. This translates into CASSLRGEGDTQYF.

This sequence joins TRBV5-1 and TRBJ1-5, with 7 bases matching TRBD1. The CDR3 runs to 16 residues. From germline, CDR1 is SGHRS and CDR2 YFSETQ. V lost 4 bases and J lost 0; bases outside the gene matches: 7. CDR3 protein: CASSPTGPYSNQPQHF. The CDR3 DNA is TGCGCCAGCAGCCCGACAGGGCCTTATAGCAATCAGCCCCAGCATTTT.

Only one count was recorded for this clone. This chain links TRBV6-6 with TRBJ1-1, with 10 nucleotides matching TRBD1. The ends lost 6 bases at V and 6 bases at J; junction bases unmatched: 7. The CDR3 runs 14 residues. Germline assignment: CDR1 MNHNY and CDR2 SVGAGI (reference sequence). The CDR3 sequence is CASRTGTGDAEAFF. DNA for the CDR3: TGTGCCAGCAGAACCGGGACAGGGGACGCTGAAGCTTTCTTT.

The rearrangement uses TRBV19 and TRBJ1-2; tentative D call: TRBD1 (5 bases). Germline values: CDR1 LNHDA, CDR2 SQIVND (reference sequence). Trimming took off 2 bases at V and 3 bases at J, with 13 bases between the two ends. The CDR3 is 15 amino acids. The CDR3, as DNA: TGTGCCAGTAGTATAAAAGGGGATTCCGACTATGGCTACACCTTC. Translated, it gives CASSIKGDSDYGYTF. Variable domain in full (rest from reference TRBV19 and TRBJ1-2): DGGITQSPKYLFRKEGQNVTLSCEQNLNHDAMYWYRQDPGQGLRLIYYSQIVNDFQKGDIAEGYSVSREKKESFPLTVTSAQKNPTAFYLCASSIKGDSDYGYTFGSGTRLTVV.

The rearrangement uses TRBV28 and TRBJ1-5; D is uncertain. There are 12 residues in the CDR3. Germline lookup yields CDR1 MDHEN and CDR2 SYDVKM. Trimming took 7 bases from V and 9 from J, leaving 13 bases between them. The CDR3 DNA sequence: TGTGCCAGCACCGCTCCGCGGGGGCCCCAGCATTTT. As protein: CASTAPRGPQHF. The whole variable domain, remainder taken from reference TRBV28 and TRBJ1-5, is DVKVTQSSRYLVKRTGEKVFLECVQDMDHENMFWYRQDPGLGLRLIYFSYDVKMKEKGDIPEGYSVSREKKERFSLILESASTNQTSMYLCASTAPRGPQHFGDGTRLSIL.

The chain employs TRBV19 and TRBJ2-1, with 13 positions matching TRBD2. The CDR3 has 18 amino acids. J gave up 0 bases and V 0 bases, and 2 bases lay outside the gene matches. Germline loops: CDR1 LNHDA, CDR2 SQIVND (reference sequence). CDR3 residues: CASSIEGLAGTSYNEQFF. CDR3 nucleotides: TGTGCCAGTAGTATAGAGGGACTAGCGGGAACCTCCTACAATGAGCAGTTCTTC. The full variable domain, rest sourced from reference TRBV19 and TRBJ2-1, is DGGITQSPKYLFRKEGQNVTLSCEQNLNHDAMYWYRQDPGQGLRLIYYSQIVNDFQKGDIAEGYSVSREKKESFPLTVTSAQKNPTAFYLCASSIEGLAGTSYNEQFFGPGTRLTVL.

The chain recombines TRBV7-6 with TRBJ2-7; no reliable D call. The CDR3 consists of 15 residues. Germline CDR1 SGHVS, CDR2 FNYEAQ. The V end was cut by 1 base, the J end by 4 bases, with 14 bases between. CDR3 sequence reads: CASSLDISSSYEQYF. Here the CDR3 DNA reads TGTGCCAGCAGCTTAGACATTTCCTCCTCATACGAGCAGTACTTC.

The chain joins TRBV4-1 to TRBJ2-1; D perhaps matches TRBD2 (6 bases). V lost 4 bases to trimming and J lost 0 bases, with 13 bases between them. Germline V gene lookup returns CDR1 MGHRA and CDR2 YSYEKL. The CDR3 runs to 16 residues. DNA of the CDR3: TGCGCCAGCAGCCTCCAAGCGGGCATCTCCTACAATGAGCAGTTCTTC. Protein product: CASSLQAGISYNEQFF.

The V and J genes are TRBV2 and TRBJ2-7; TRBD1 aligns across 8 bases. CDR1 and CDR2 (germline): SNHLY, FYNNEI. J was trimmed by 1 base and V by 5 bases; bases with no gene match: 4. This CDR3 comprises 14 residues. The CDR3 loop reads CASSWGTGSYEQYF. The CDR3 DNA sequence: TGTGCCAGCAGTTGGGGGACAGGTTCCTACGAGCAGTACTTC.

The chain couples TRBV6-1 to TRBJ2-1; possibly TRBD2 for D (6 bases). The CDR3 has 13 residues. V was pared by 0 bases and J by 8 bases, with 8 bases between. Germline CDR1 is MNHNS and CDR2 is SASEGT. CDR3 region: CASSEAEGYEQFF. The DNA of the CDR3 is TGTGCCAGCAGTGAAGCGGAGGGGTATGAGCAGTTCTTC.

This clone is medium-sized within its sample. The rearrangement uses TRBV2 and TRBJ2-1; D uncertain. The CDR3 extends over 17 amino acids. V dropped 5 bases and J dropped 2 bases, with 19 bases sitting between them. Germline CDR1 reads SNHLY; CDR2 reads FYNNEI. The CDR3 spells CASSTPPIHATYNEQFF. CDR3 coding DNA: TGTGCCAGCAGTACACCCCCTATCCACGCTACCTACAATGAGCAGTTCTTC.

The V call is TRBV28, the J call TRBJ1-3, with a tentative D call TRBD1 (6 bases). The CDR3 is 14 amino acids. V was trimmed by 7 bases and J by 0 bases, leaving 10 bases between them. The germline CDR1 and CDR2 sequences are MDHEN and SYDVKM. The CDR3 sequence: CASILRGSGNTIYF. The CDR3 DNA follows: TGTGCCAGCATCCTCAGGGGCTCTGGAAACACCATATATTTT.

CDR3 in amino acids: CASSFPPSAEAFF. Written as DNA, the CDR3 is TGTGCCAGCAGTTTCCCCCCTAGCGCTGAAGCTTTCTTT. The J gene is TRBJ1-1, the V gene TRBV28; D gene uncertain. This CDR3 is built from 13 residues. Germline V gene sequence: CDR1 MDHEN, CDR2 SYDVKM. V shed 3 bases and J shed 6 bases, with 11 bases lying between them.

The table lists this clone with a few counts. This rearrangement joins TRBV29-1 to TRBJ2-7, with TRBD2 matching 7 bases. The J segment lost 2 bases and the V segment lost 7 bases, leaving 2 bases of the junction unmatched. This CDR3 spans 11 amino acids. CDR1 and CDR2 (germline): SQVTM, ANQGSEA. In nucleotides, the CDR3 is TGCAGCGCAGGGACTACCTACGAGCAGTACTTC. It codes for CSAGTTYEQYF.

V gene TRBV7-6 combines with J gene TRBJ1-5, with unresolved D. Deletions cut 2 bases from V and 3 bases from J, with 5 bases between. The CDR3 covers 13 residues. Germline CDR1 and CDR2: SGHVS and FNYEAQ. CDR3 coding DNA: TGTGCCAGCAGCTTATCCGACAATCAGCCCCAGCATTTT. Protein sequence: CASSLSDNQPQHF. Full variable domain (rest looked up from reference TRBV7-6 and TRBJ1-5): GAGVSQSPRYKVTKRGQDVALRCDPISGHVSLYWYRQALGQGPEFLTYFNYEAQQDKSGLPNDRFSAERPEGSISTLTIQRTEQRDSAMYRCASSLSDNQPQHFGDGTRLSIL.